The text below deals with one T cell receptor beta chain. These data originate in a study of blood T cell repertoires in COVID-19. Study information: The United States, Italy and Spain provided the acute and convalescent COVID-19 samples. The analysed material was cDNA or gDNA that came from T cells, B-cell-depleted T cells, or PBMCs.

In the study's own analysis: Counts of nucleated cells, estimated from reference gene primer amplification, were obtained. Sequenced by immunoSEQ multiplex PCR; TCRdb stores in-frame clones only, minus some. Clone size and the V and J calls come from that table; the DNA yielded D and trimming. The sample contains around 64,000 clones, around 87% of which appear only once. This CDR3 is 13 amino acids long. The germline CDR1 and CDR2 sequences are MDHEN and SYDVKM. Trimming removed 4 bases from V and 2 bases from J, with 9 bases in between. The TCR comes from a man aged 45-65 years with active COVID-19. What was sequenced was peripheral blood. This chain joins TRBV28 and TRBJ2-7; D remains unclear. The CDR3 coding sequence is TGTGCCAGCAGTTATTCCCCTCCCTACGAGCAGTACTTC. Translation: CASSYSPPYEQYF.